This entry lists 31 T cell receptor beta chains sequenced from one sample in a study of T cells in Graves' hyperthyroidism and ophthalmopathy. Amplification of TCR beta CDR3 regions used RNA as the template. With the HTBI primer set, the TCR CDR3 went through a first round of RT-PCR. TCRdb re-called the multiplex PCR reads with MiXCR, one entry per CDR3 protein. The profile shows approximately 360,000 distinct CDR3 sequences, approximately 15% of them singletons. The sequenced sample was blood. The source is a woman aged 18-29 years with Graves' hyperthyroidism that later progressed to Graves' ophthalmopathy.

This clonotype has ten or more counts. The CDR3 reads CASSLGLGGETQYF. The CDR3 nucleotides are TGTGCCAGCAGCTTAGGGCTAGGAGGAGAGACCCAGTACTTC. The chain couples TRBV11-1 to TRBJ2-5; D perhaps matches TRBD2 (5 bases). The CDR3 sequence is 14 residues long. V was clipped by 1 base and J by 4 bases, with 10 bases between them. CDR1 and CDR2 (germline): SGHAT, FQDESV (reference sequence). The full variable domain, in which reference TRBV11-1 and TRBJ2-5 provide the parts outside the CDR3, is EAEVAQSPRYKITEKSQAVAFWCDPISGHATLYWYRQILGQGPELLVQFQDESVVDDSQLPKDRFSAERLKGVDSTLKIQPAELGDSAMYLCASSLGLGGETQYFGPGTRLLVL.

Ten or more counts support this clonotype. The chain couples TRBV15 to TRBJ2-1; D is ambiguous. The V and J ends lost 0 bases and 4 bases respectively, with 4 bases between them. CDR3 length: 13 amino acids. Germline V CDR1 and CDR2: LNHNV, YYDKDF (reference sequence). This chain's CDR3 is CATSREGYNEQFF. Written as DNA, the CDR3 is TGTGCCACCAGCAGAGAGGGATACAATGAGCAGTTCTTC.

There are many counts of this clonotype. The V and J genes are TRBV20-1 and TRBJ2-2; a weak D match, TRBD1 (6 bases). This CDR3 is 14 amino acids long. Germline V gene data show CDR1 as DFQATT and CDR2 as SNEGSKA (reference sequence). V lost 4 bases and J lost 4, with 13 bases in between. The CDR3 here is CSATTGTGTGELFF. The CDR3 DNA reads TGCAGTGCTACCACAGGGACGGGCACCGGGGAGCTGTTTTTT.

V and J are TRBV7-2 and TRBJ2-7; TRBD1 matches at 10 bases. Germline CDR1 SGHTA, CDR2 FQGNSA. The CDR3 is 14 amino acids. Trimming cost V 7 bases and J 4 bases; bases outside gene matches: 7. For the CDR3, the DNA is TGTGCCAGCAAGAGGGACAGGGGTGATTACGAGCAGTACTTC. Amino acid sequence: CASKRDRGDYEQYF.

This clonotype was seen repeatedly, ten times or more. J is TRBJ2-3 and V is TRBV28, with D possibly TRBD1 on 5 matching bases. Looked up from germline, CDR1 is MDHEN and CDR2 is SYDVKM. V shed 4 bases and J shed 2 bases, with 7 bases lying between them. The CDR3 totals 13 residues. The CDR3 region is CASSSTATDTQYF. The CDR3 DNA reads as TGTGCCAGCAGTTCGACAGCCACAGATACGCAGTATTTT.

On this clonotype: It may be a read error: a sequence one base away is much more abundant. This chain connects TRBV2 to TRBJ1-4; the D is unclear. The V gene's germline CDR1 is SNHLY and CDR2 FYNNEI. This CDR3 is 14 amino acids long. V was shortened by 7 bases and J by 5 bases, with 14 bases between the two germline ends. For the CDR3, the DNA is TGTGCCAGCAATGGAGGGATTTTGAATGAAAAACTGTTTTTT. Translated, it gives CASNGGILNEKLFF. Drawing the rest from reference TRBV2 and TRBJ1-4, the complete variable domain is EPEVTQTPSHQVTQMGQEVILRCVPISNHLYFYWYRQILGQKVEFLVSFYNNEISEKSEIFDDQFSVERPDGSNFTLKIRSTKLEDSAMYFCASNGGILNEKLFFGSGTQLSVL.

CDR3 region: CASSPPPYTAQETQYF. CDR3 nucleotides: TGTGCCAGCAGTCCGCCCCCTTACACAGCCCAAGAGACCCAGTACTTC. The chain joins TRBV6-1 to TRBJ2-5; D not certain. The germline CDR1 and CDR2 sequences are MNHNS and SASEGT. V lost 5 bases to trimming and J lost 1 base, with 17 bases between them. The CDR3 totals 16 residues.

As regards this clonotype: Being one base from a much bigger clone, this may be a read error. The chain combines TRBV6-2 or TRBV6-3 with TRBJ1-1; no clear D gene. The CDR3 contains 16 residues. V lost 2 bases and J 6 bases, leaving 19 bases between the germline ends. Per germline, CDR1 MNHEY and CDR2 SVGEGT. The CDR3 is CASSYPMASRWAEAFF. The CDR3 DNA reads TGTGCCAGCAGTTACCCCATGGCCTCAAGGTGGGCTGAAGCTTTCTTT.

The sample holds many counts of this clonotype. The J gene is TRBJ2-7, the V gene TRBV4-1; TRBD1 matches 7 bases. Germline loops: CDR1 MGHRA, CDR2 YSYEKL. The CDR3 is 15 residues long. Trimming at V came to 8 bases and at J to 4 bases, leaving 14 bases not matched to a gene. The CDR3 bases are TGCGCCAGCGGACCGACCGGGACAGCTAGGTACGAGCAGTACTTC. Its protein is CASGPTGTARYEQYF.

The genes are TRBV9 and TRBJ2-7; D remains ambiguous. Germline V lookup: CDR1 SGDLS, CDR2 YYNGEE. The V end was cut by 4 bases, the J end by 3 bases, with 14 bases between. The CDR3 runs to 14 residues. The CDR3 bases are TGTGCCAGCAGCCCCACTGTACACCTCTACGAGCAGTACTTC. It specifies CASSPTVHLYEQYF.

This clonotype came up many times. The chain links TRBV19 to TRBJ1-1, with D unresolved. Trimming cost V 8 bases and J 1 base, with 5 bases left between them. The CDR3 loop spans 11 amino acids. Germline V gene sequence: CDR1 LNHDA, CDR2 SQIVND (reference sequence). The CDR3, as DNA: TGTGCCAGTCATTGGAACACTGAAGCTTTCTTT. Its translation: CASHWNTEAFF.

This clonotype came up a few times. The chain joins TRBV10-3 to TRBJ2-2; D is unclear. The germline V and J ends were trimmed by 10 bases and 3 bases, with 18 bases remaining between them. This CDR3 is built from 15 residues. CDR1 ENHRY and CDR2 SYGVKD come from the germline V gene. The CDR3 sequence: CATGPGKVDTGELFF. The CDR3 DNA is TGTGCCACCGGACCAGGAAAGGTTGACACCGGGGAGCTGTTTTTT.

This clonotype was seen a few times. The chain employs TRBV28 and TRBJ2-5; the match to TRBD2 covers 13 bases. CDR3 length: 16 amino acids. V shed 6 bases and J 3 bases; nucleotides not matched to a gene: 7. Germline-derived CDR1 and CDR2 are MDHEN and SYDVKM. CDR3: CASSSYGTSGEETQYF. Written as DNA, the CDR3 is TGTGCCAGCAGCAGCTACGGGACTAGCGGGGAAGAGACCCAGTACTTC.

This sequence joins TRBV4-2 and TRBJ2-1, with D hard to call. The V and J ends lost 10 bases and 2 bases respectively, with 9 bases between them. The germline V gene has CDR1 LGHNA and CDR2 YNFKEQ. This CDR3 is built from 12 residues. The CDR3 bases are TGTGCCACCGCCGGGCCCTACAATGAGCAGTTCTTC. Translated, it gives CATAGPYNEQFF.

This clonotype has ten or more counts. The chain has TRBV6-4 and TRBJ2-1; possibly TRBD2 for D (5 bases). V lost 3 bases, J lost 9 bases, and 9 bases lay in between. This CDR3 spans 12 amino acids. Germline V gives CDR1 MRHNA, CDR2 SNTAGT. The CDR3 here is CASSEGEGEQFF. For the CDR3, the DNA is TGTGCCAGCAGTGAAGGTGAGGGTGAGCAGTTCTTC.

The table lists this clonotype with a few counts. A much larger clonotype is one base distant, so this may be a read error. The CDR3 protein is CASSDLGPETQYF. The CDR3 bases are TGTGCCAGCAGTGATCTGGGTCCGGAGACCCAGTACTTC. The chain is built from TRBV2 and TRBJ2-5, with D hard to call. This CDR3 has 13 residues. V was trimmed by 3 bases and J by 5 bases, leaving 10 bases between them. CDR1 is SNHLY, CDR2 FYNNEI, per germline. Complete variable domain (other parts from reference TRBV2 and TRBJ2-5): EPEVTQTPSHQVTQMGQEVILRCVPISNHLYFYWYRQILGQKVEFLVSFYNNEISEKSEIFDDQFSVERPDGSNFTLKIRSTKLEDSAMYFCASSDLGPETQYFGPGTRLLVL.

CDR3 region: CASSRVLAGGEQYF. The DNA of the CDR3 is TGTGCCAGCAGCCGGGTACTAGCGGGAGGAGAGCAGTACTTC. This chain links TRBV5-4 with TRBJ2-7, with 12 bases lining up with TRBD2. Germline CDR1 and CDR2: SGHNT and YYREEE (reference sequence). The CDR3 length is 14 residues. Germline trimming cut 4 bases from V and 7 bases from J; bases unmatched to any gene: 6.

This clonotype was seen ten or more times. V is TRBV10-3 and J is TRBJ2-1; 11 bases match TRBD2. The V segment lost 6 bases and the J segment 2 bases; nucleotides outside the gene matches: 6. Germline CDR1 reads ENHRY; CDR2 reads SYGVKD. The CDR3 is 16 amino acids. The CDR3 loop is CAISTGTSGAYNEQFF. The CDR3 region has the DNA TGTGCCATCAGCACTGGGACTAGCGGAGCCTACAATGAGCAGTTCTTC.

This clonotype showed up many times. The chain employs TRBV18 and TRBJ2-2; 13 bases match TRBD2. The length of the CDR3 is 16 residues. The ends lost 3 bases at V and 6 bases at J; junction bases unmatched: 4. Germline CDR1 and CDR2: KGHSH and LQKENI. For the CDR3, the DNA is TGTGCCAGCTCACCCGGACTAGCGGGAGCTGCCGGGGAGCTGTTTTTT. Translating gives CASSPGLAGAAGELFF.

This clonotype was picked up many times. The chain combines TRBV18 with TRBJ2-5; D tentatively fits TRBD1 or TRBD2 (5 bases each). Germline CDR1 reads KGHSH; CDR2 reads LQKENI. This CDR3 contains 15 residues. The V end lost 3 bases, the J end lost 2 bases, and 13 bases lay between the germline ends. The CDR3 protein is CASSPRDGAQETQYF. The CDR3 DNA reads as TGTGCCAGCTCACCCCGGGACGGGGCACAAGAGACCCAGTACTTC. The full variable domain, completed using reference TRBV18 and TRBJ2-5, is NAGVMQNPRHLVRRRGQEARLRCSPMKGHSHVYWYRQLPEEGLKFMVYLQKENIIDESGMPKERFSAEFPKEGPSILRIQQVVRGDSAAYFCASSPRDGAQETQYFGPGTRLLVL.

This clonotype was seen at least ten times. This chain joins TRBV27 and TRBJ2-1; D call uncertain. Looked up from germline, CDR1 is MNHEY and CDR2 is SMNVEV (reference sequence). Trimming pared 3 bases from V and 7 bases from J, leaving 16 bases between. The CDR3 is made up of 15 amino acids. The CDR3 spells CASSLELPPDNEQFF. The CDR3 DNA is TGTGCCAGCAGTTTGGAGCTTCCGCCCGATAATGAGCAGTTCTTC.

This clonotype was counted ten times or more. The genes are TRBV6-1 and TRBJ2-1; D may match TRBD1 or TRBD2 (5 bases each). Trimming removed 5 bases at V and 0 bases at J, with 11 bases between. The CDR3 runs 15 residues. Germline values: CDR1 MNHNS, CDR2 SASEGT. The CDR3 loop is CASSSEGSSYNEQFF. DNA of the CDR3: TGTGCCAGCAGTAGCGAGGGGAGCTCCTACAATGAGCAGTTCTTC.

V usage is TRBV20-1 and J usage is TRBJ2-1; 14 nucleotides line up with TRBD2. Per the germline V gene, CDR1 is DFQATT and CDR2 is SNEGSKA (reference sequence). The length of the CDR3 is 17 residues. Losses at the gene ends were 0 bases for V and 6 bases for J; bases not matched to a gene: 7. The CDR3 here is CSARDRRLAGGPNEQFF. CDR3 nucleotide sequence: TGCAGTGCTAGAGACCGAAGACTAGCGGGAGGGCCCAATGAGCAGTTCTTC.

This clonotype came up a few times. The V call is TRBV28, the J call TRBJ1-3; weak D call: TRBD1 (5 bases). The CDR3 length is 16 residues. V was clipped by 5 bases and J by 0 bases, with 14 bases between them. Germline assignment: CDR1 MDHEN and CDR2 SYDVKM. The CDR3 sequence is CASSLGPTFSGNTIYF. The DNA of the CDR3 is TGTGCCAGCAGTCTGGGACCGACCTTCTCTGGAAACACCATATATTTT.

The rearrangement joins TRBV27 to TRBJ2-1; 8 positions match TRBD2. Germline CDR1 and CDR2: MNHEY and SMNVEV (reference sequence). There are 16 residues in the CDR3. Losses at the gene ends were 0 bases for V and 8 bases for J; bases not matched to a gene: 9. The DNA for the CDR3 is TGTGCCAGCAGTTTATCGATGGTAGCGGGGTTTGATGAGCAGTTCTTC. As protein: CASSLSMVAGFDEQFF.

This clonotype was seen repeatedly, ten times or more. The rearrangement links TRBV6-2 or TRBV6-3 to TRBJ2-7; possible D gene TRBD2, 5 bases. CDR3 length: 14 amino acids. The ends were cut back, 8 bases at V and 3 bases at J, with 17 bases in the middle. From germline, CDR1 is MNHEY and CDR2 SVGEGT. CDR3 sequence: CASQSGSTDYEQYF. CDR3 in DNA: TGTGCCAGCCAGTCGGGGTCTACCGACTACGAGCAGTACTTC.

The chain joins TRBV20-1 to TRBJ2-3; D unclear. In germline, CDR1 is DFQATT, CDR2 SNEGSKA (reference sequence). V was shortened by 1 base and J by 0 bases, with 2 bases between the two germline ends. The length of the CDR3 is 12 residues. The CDR3 reads CSARVSTDTQYF. DNA for the CDR3: TGCAGTGCTAGAGTAAGCACAGATACGCAGTATTTT.

In regard to this clonotype: A much larger clone lies a single base off, so this may be a read error. This chain joins TRBV28 and TRBJ2-2; D call uncertain. Germline V gene lookup returns CDR1 MDHEN and CDR2 SYDVKM. Trimming took 0 bases from V and 6 from J, leaving 11 bases between them. This CDR3 is 15 amino acids long. The CDR3 DNA reads TGTGCCAGCAGTTTATGGATAAGCGAACCCGGGGAGCTGTTTTTT. Translated, it gives CASSLWISEPGELFF.

This clonotype appeared a few times. The V and J genes are TRBV30 and TRBJ2-7; D is possibly TRBD1 or TRBD2 (5 bases each). Germline CDR1 GTSNPN, CDR2 SVGIG (reference sequence). V lost 2 bases and J lost 0, with 8 bases in between. CDR3 length: 13 amino acids. CDR3 residues: CAWSWGNSYEQYF. Written as DNA, the CDR3 is TGTGCCTGGAGTTGGGGGAACTCCTACGAGCAGTACTTC.

This chain uses TRBV19 with TRBJ2-1; 9 positions agree with TRBD2. Unmatched junction bases numbered 11, after V lost 8 bases and J lost 9 bases. The germline gives CDR1 LNHDA, CDR2 SQIVND (reference sequence). This CDR3 comprises 14 residues. CDR3 residues: CASDVAGEATEQFF. CDR3 DNA: TGTGCCAGTGACGTAGCGGGGGAGGCTACTGAGCAGTTCTTC.

This clonotype was seen ten or more times. This chain links TRBV29-1 with TRBJ2-7, with 7 positions matching TRBD1. The length of the CDR3 is 14 residues. V trimming: 7 bases; J trimming: 3 bases; junction bases outside the gene matches: 12. Germline V gene lookup returns CDR1 SQVTM and CDR2 ANQGSEA. The DNA for the CDR3 is TGCAGCGGCCCCGGGACAGCGAGGTTCTACGAGCAGTACTTC. Translation: CSGPGTARFYEQYF.